This T cell receptor beta chain was found in a study of CD4+ T cells in melanoma. As concerns this clone: Antigen: not known.

Study-wide results and limits: A reported correlation linked neoantigen-specific CD4+ T cells to CD8+, macrophage and B cell function.

The table came from immunoSEQ multiplex PCR; TCRdb's copy has only in-frame clones and leaves some out. The repertoire holds about 140,000 clones, with 92% as singletons. The origin of this receptor is a human donor with melanoma.

The CDR3 here is CASSYSRTGPNSPLHF. DNA of the CDR3: TGTGCCAGCAGTTACTCTCGGACAGGCCCCAATTCACCCCTCCACTTT. This sequence joins TRBV6-5 and TRBJ1-6; 7 bases fit TRBD1. Germline lookup yields CDR1 MNHEY and CDR2 SVGAGI. Trimming took 0 bases from V and 7 from J; bases not matched to a gene: 6. This CDR3 has 16 residues.